This TCR beta chain was found in a study of PD-L1 blockade in urothelial cancer. This clone came up once. The table came from immunoSEQ multiplex PCR; TCRdb's copy has only in-frame clones and leaves some out. The sample holds some 80,000 clones, around 85% seen once. Time point noted: pretreatment peripheral blood. Sample: PBMCs, taken around atezolizumab (anti-PD-L1) treatment. The receptor was derived from a man aged 35 to 55 with urothelial cancer.

The CDR3 DNA follows: TGTGCCAGCAGCGACCGACAGGGGGCTGGCACCGGGGAGCTGTTTTTT. Protein product: CASSDRQGAGTGELFF. The V gene is TRBV9, the J gene TRBJ2-2; the match to TRBD1 covers 10 bases. Germline lookup yields CDR1 SGDLS and CDR2 YYNGEE. The CDR3 runs to 16 residues. The junction had 6 bases not matched to a gene; V was cut back by 3 bases and J by 4 bases.